This TCR beta chain appears in the sequencing data of a study of control samples from healthy donors and cancer patients. The data were produced by immunoSEQ multiplex PCR, yet TCRdb's version contains in-frame clones alone and is incomplete. This sample has 100,000 or so clones; around 80% occur once, and the top ten carry about 10%. CDR3 length: 14 amino acids. Germline assignment: CDR1 SGHTA and CDR2 FQGNSA. V gave up 2 bases and J gave up 4 bases, with 11 bases separating them. The specimen sequenced was blood. This rearrangement joins TRBV7-2 to TRBJ1-2; D uncertain. This clonotype was obtained from a woman in her thirties in good health. The CDR3 reads CASSLTVGPYGYTF. The CDR3 coding sequence is TGTGCCAGCAGCTTAACGGTGGGTCCCTATGGCTACACCTTC.